This T cell receptor beta chain was obtained from a study of T cell responses to AZD1222 COVID-19 vaccine. Study-level information: Investigators merged groups given second doses at roughly 4 or roughly 12 weeks.

Study observations and caveats: Donors were largely white British and mainly female; clonal diversity was possibly underestimated. Reportedly, close to half of spike-specific TCRs are directed against unmutated variant regions.

A word on this clone: Its target is not known.

With 7 bases removed from V and 5 bases from J, the gap between germline ends came to 15 bases. The CDR3 runs to 13 residues. Method: immunoSEQ multiplex PCR; TCRdb's copy keeps in-frame clones and lacks some. The sample shows approximately 85,000 clones, 86% of them seen only once. This chain connects TRBV12-3 or TRBV12-4 to TRBJ2-7; D gene uncertain. Sample: peripheral blood, taken on day 0 of AZD1222 vaccination. The source of this sequence is an adult in good health. DNA of the CDR3: TGTGCCAGCAAGCCGGCCGGGTTTCACGAGCAGTACTTC. It encodes CASKPAGFHEQYF.